This T cell receptor beta chain was identified during a study of T cells in Graves' hyperthyroidism and ophthalmopathy. Study-wide points: Expanded thyroid clonotypes (above 0.001) were mostly also found in blood. By a 13 V-J model, ophthalmopathy was set apart from stable hyperthyroidism.

The CDR3 regions of TCR beta were amplified from RNA transcripts. Initially, a first-round RT-PCR of the TCR CDR3 employed the HTBI primer set. MiXCR was run by TCRdb on the multiplex PCR reads, yielding one entry per CDR3 protein. The repertoire has some 500,000 distinct CDR3 sequences, roughly an eighth of them found once; the top ten carry about 17%. Used for diagnoses were clinical symptoms, serum thyroxine and TRAb, thyroid ultrasound and orbital computed tomography. PBMCs were obtained from approximately 9.2 ml fresh peripheral blood. With 2 bases removed from V and 11 bases from J, the gap between germline ends came to 8 bases. Germline CDR1 is SGHDT and CDR2 is YYEEEE. The CDR3 consists of 12 residues. Of note for this clonotype: Its antigen is not known.

The rearrangement joins TRBV5-6 to TRBJ1-6; D not certain. The TCR sequence derives from a woman in her late teens or twenties with Graves' hyperthyroidism. The sequencing sample was made of blood. The CDR3 protein is CASSFIQAPLHF. CDR3 nucleotide sequence: TGTGCCAGCAGCTTTATTCAGGCACCCCTCCACTTT.